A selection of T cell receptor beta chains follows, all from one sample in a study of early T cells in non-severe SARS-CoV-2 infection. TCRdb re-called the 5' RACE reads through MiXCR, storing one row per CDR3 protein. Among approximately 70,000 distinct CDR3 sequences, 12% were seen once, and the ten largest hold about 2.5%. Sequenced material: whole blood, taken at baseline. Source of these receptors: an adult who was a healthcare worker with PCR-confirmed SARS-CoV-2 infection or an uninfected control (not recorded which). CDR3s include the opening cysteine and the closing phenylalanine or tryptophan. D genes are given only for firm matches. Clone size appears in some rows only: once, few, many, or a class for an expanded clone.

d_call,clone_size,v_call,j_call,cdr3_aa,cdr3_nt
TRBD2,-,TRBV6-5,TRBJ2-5,CASSLSGGLQETQYF,TGTGCCAGCAGCCTAAGCGGGGGGCTCCAAGAGACCCAGTACTTC
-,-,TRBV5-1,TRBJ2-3,CASSLEASWANTQYF,TGCGCCAGCAGCTTGGAGGCTAGTTGGGCAAATACGCAGTATTTT
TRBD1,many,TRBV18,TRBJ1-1,CASSPRQGAQRDTEAFF,TGTGCCAGCTCACCACGACAGGGGGCCCAACGAGACACTGAAGCTTTCTTT
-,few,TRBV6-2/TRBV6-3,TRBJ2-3,CASSYSEGLRPDTQYF,TGTGCCAGCAGTTACTCAGAGGGTCTTCGCCCAGATACGCAGTATTTT
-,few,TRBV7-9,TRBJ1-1,CASSLEIGNTEAFF,TGTGCCAGCAGCTTAGAGATAGGGAACACTGAAGCTTTCTTT
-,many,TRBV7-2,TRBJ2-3,CASSPGQGGLDTQYF,TGTGCCAGCAGCCCTGGACAGGGAGGGTTAGATACGCAGTATTTT
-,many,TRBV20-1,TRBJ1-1,CSARGDPTAGEAFF,TGCAGTGCTAGGGGGGACCCCACTGCCGGTGAAGCTTTCTTT
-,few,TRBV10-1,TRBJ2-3,CASSGASTDTQYF,TGCGCCAGTTCGGGGGCTAGCACAGATACGCAGTATTTT
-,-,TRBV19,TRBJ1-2,CASTTTVHSGYTF,TGTGCCAGTACCACGACAGTACATAGCGGCTACACCTTC
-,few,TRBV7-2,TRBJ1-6,CASSLDASPLHF,TGTGCCAGCAGCTTAGATGCGTCACCCCTCCACTTT
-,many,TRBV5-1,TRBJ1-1,CASSGQLNTEAFF,TGCGCCAGCAGTGGACAGCTGAACACTGAAGCTTTCTTT
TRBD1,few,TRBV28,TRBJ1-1,CASSRAGGAWTEAFF,TGTGCCAGCAGCCGAGCAGGGGGCGCGTGGACTGAAGCTTTCTTT
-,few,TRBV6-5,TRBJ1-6,CASAGISPSPLHF,TGTGCCAGCGCCGGGATCTCCCCGTCACCCCTCCACTTT
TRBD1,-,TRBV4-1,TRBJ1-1,CASSQGTGVARFF,TGCGCCAGCAGCCAAGGAACAGGGGTCGCCCGGTTCTTT
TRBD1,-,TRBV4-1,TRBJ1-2,CASSQPGTVTGYTF,TGCGCCAGCAGCCAACCTGGGACAGTCACAGGCTACACCTTC
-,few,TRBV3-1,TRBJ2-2,CASSLKLTTGELFF,TGTGCCAGCAGCCTCAAGCTTACCACCGGGGAGCTGTTTTTT
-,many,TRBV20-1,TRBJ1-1,CSAKGPMTGNTEAFF,TGCAGTGCTAAGGGCCCGATGACAGGGAACACTGAAGCTTTCTTT
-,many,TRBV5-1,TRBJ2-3,CASSLALATTDTQYF,TGCGCCAGCAGCTTGGCCCTAGCGACAACAGATACGCAGTATTTT
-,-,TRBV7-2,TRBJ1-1,CASSFLAANTEAFF,TGTGCCAGCAGCTTCCTGGCAGCGAACACTGAAGCTTTCTTT
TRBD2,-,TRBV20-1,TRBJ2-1,CSARRGGTYNEQFF,TGCAGTGCTAGGCGGGGGGGCACCTACAATGAGCAGTTCTTC
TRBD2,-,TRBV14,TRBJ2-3,CASTGGGASDTQYF,TGTGCCAGCACCGGCGGGGGGGCTTCCGATACGCAGTATTTT
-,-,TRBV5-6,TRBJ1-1,CASSLFRGTEAFF,TGTGCCAGCAGCTTGTTTCGGGGAACTGAAGCTTTCTTT
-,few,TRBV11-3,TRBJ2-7,CASSGGTDPYEQYF,TGTGCCAGCAGCGGAGGGACTGATCCCTACGAGCAGTACTTC
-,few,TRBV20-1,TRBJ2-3,CSAGTRPDTQYF,TGCAGTGCTGGGACCCGTCCCGATACGCAGTATTTT
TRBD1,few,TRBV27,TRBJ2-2,CASRGQGNTGELFF,TGTGCCAGCAGGGGACAGGGGAACACCGGGGAGCTGTTTTTT
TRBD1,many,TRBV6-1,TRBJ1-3,CASTAGTGVTGNTIYF,TGTGCCAGCACTGCCGGGACAGGGGTAACTGGAAACACCATATATTTT
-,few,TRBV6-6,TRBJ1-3,CASRKPGNTIYF,TGTGCCAGCAGAAAACCTGGAAACACCATATATTTT
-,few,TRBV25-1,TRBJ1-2,CASSEFMSAFHGYTF,TGTGCCAGCAGTGAATTCATGTCGGCCTTCCATGGCTACACCTTC
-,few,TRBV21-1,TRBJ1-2,CASTVHIKLYGYTF,TGTGCCAGCACCGTACACATAAAGCTTTATGGCTACACCTTC
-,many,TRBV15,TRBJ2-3,CATSRHRGPSADTQYF,TGTGCCACCAGCAGACATCGGGGACCCAGCGCAGATACGCAGTATTTT
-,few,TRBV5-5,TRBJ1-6,CASSLEWQGYSPLHF,TGTGCCAGCAGCTTGGAATGGCAGGGGTACTCACCCCTCCACTTT
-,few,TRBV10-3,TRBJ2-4,CAISAGAPGYIQYF,TGTGCCATCAGTGCAGGGGCCCCGGGATACATTCAGTACTTC
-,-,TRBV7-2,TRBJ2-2,CASSPTGYAGELFF,TGTGCCAGCAGCCCCACCGGATATGCCGGGGAGCTGTTTTTT
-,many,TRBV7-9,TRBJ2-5,CASSLAGPRAETQYF,TGTGCCAGCAGCTTAGCCGGGCCCAGGGCGGAGACCCAGTACTTC
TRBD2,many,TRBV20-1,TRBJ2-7,CSARRTSTPYEQYF,TGCAGTGCACGCAGGACTAGTACCCCCTACGAGCAGTACTTC
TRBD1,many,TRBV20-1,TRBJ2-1,CSARMFGTGGDGEQFF,TGCAGTGCTAGAATGTTTGGGACAGGGGGTGACGGTGAGCAGTTCTTC
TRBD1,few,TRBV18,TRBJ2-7,CASSGQGASHTYEQYF,TGTGCCAGCTCAGGTCAGGGGGCCTCTCACACCTACGAGCAGTACTTC
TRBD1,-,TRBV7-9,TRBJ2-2,CASSSPRGTGGRTGELFF,TGTGCCAGCAGCTCACCCCGCGGGACAGGGGGGCGAACCGGGGAGCTGTTTTTT
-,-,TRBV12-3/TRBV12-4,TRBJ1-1,CASSPSRANTEAFF,TGTGCCAGCAGTCCCAGTCGAGCGAACACTGAAGCTTTCTTT
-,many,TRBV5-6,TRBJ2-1,CASSLQVAALSYNEQFF,TGTGCCAGCAGCTTACAGGTTGCAGCCCTCTCCTACAATGAGCAGTTCTTC
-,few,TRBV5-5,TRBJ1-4,CASSLASGEKLFF,TGTGCCAGCAGCTTGGCCAGTGGTGAAAAACTGTTTTTT
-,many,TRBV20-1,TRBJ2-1,CSARGLLSSYNEQFF,TGCAGTGCTAGGGGACTCCTGAGCTCCTACAATGAGCAGTTCTTC
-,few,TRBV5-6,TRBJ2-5,CASSLGRGRGETQYF,TGTGCCAGCAGCTTGGGACGGGGCCGAGGAGAGACCCAGTACTTC
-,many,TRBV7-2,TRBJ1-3,CASSFRQSSGNTIYF,TGTGCCAGCAGCTTTCGACAGTCCTCTGGAAACACCATATATTTT